This note documents a single T cell receptor beta chain sequence. This clone occurred once. No cognate antigen has been identified for it. Qualities for individual bases were not recorded, and no much larger clone is one base off. In light of the paper, this sample's time point label describes: pretreatment peripheral blood. The cohort comprised fewer than 35 patients with locally advanced or metastatic urothelial carcinoma treated at Memorial Sloan Kettering on a trial protocol. Peripheral blood mononuclear cells were collected pretreatment and during treatment, at between 1 and 8 total time points per patient. The Qiagen DNeasy Blood extraction kit was used to purify genomic DNA from total PBMCs and tumor samples. Collected pretreatment and during treatment, PBMCs were isolated and stored as previously described. These data originate in a study of PD-L1 blockade in urothelial cancer (dated by TCRdb to the late 2010s). A note on the overall study: All patients started therapy around 2014 and received atezolizumab 1,200 mg intravenously every 3 weeks. About 85% of the 29 patients were males with bladder-origin urothelial cancer, and about 65% of the 29 reported a prior smoking history. An ECOG performance status of 0 or 1 was recorded for the patients, and 0 to 3 prior chemotherapy regimens had been received by the patients. Blood samples were analyzed at two time points: 3 weeks after treatment start (second dose) and 6 weeks after treatment start. Blood samples gave a median of about 150,000 T cells and 77,000 or so unique TCRs, with a median clonality of around 0.074. The study was an exploratory multi-omic analysis of somatic, immune and clinical correlates of response to PD-L1 blockade with atezolizumab in urothelial cancer. TCR sequencing covered pretreatment tumor samples and matched, serially collected peripheral blood taken before and after atezolizumab treatment. Durable clinical benefit was defined as progression-free survival longer than 6 months, and TCR features were also tested against progression-free and overall survival. In the same patients who had TCR sequencing, pretreatment tumors also underwent whole exome sequencing and RNA sequencing. Durable clinical benefit was achieved by nine patients and was not achieved by 20 patients. Approximately 30 patients had pretreatment blood TCR-seq, roughly 24 had at least one posttreatment blood collection, and roughly 24 had tumor TCR-seq. The study at large found these results: Because the sample size was small (n of about 30) and many exploratory analyses were performed, the results are intended to be hypothesis-generating. A pretreatment peripheral blood TCR clonality below the median was linked to improved progression-free and overall survival. Among patients with durable benefit, tumor-associated TCR clones showed greater expansion in peripheral blood 3 weeks after treatment started (n of about 20, p = 0.022).

Synthetic TCR analog templates were spiked into each PCR to estimate absolute template abundance from read counts. The immunoSEQ assay used bias-controlled V and J gene primers to amplify TCRbeta CDR3 regions from genomic DNA. Rearranged TCRbeta segments were sequenced at approximately 20X coverage. The authors processed their data as follows. Sequencing errors were corrected by clustering and CDR3s were annotated against IMGT to assign V, D and J genes. Out-of-frame and stop-codon sequences were excluded, and only productive TCRbeta rearrangements were used in downstream analyses. To compute clonality, Shannon entropy was normalized by the log of the number of unique productive sequences and then subtracted from one. Fisher's exact test with Benjamini-Hochberg correction, using a cutoff of adjusted p below 0.01, was how clones that differed between time points or between blood and tumor were identified. Drawn from immuneACCESS, this table holds only the in-frame rearrangements with V and J called that TCRdb kept. Clones are partly lost; checked studies trace under half to an unresolved V gene and leave the rest unexplained. That table supplies the V and J calls and clone size; D and trimming were determined from the DNA. Present in this sample are 72,000 or so clones, about 90% of which were seen just once. The ten largest clones capture about 16% of the sample.

The sample in question was PBMCs, obtained around atezolizumab (anti-PD-L1) treatment. The receptor's source is a man in his 60s with urothelial cancer.

The nucleotide sequence is TGTGCCAGCAGCCAAGGCCTCCCAGGGGTAGGGGTGGGCAATCAGCCCCAGCATTTT. It specifies CASSQGLPGVGVGNQPQHF. Recombination linked TRBV4-2 to TRBJ1-5; TRBD1 is a weak D gene call, 6 bases matching. The CDR1 and CDR2 encoded by the germline V gene are LGHNA and YNFKEQ. V was cut back by 1 base and J by 2 bases, leaving a gap of 21 bases between them. From the cysteine up to the phenylalanine, the CDR3 has a length of 19 residues. Of all the DNA, just the CDR3 is kept, 57 bases in frame from base 1.